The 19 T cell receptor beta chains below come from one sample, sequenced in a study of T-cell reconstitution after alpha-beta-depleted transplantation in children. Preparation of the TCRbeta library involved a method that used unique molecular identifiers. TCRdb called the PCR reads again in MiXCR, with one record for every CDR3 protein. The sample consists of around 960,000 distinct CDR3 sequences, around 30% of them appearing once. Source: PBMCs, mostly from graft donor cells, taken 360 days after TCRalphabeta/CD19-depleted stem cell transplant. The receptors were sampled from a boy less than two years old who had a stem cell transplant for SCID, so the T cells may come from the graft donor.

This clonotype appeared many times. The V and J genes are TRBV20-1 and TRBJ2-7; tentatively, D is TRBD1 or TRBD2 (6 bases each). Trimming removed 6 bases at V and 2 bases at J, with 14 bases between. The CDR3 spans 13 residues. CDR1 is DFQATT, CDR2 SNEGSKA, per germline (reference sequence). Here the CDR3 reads CSARLDRPYEQYF. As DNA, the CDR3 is TGCAGTGCGCGACTAGACAGGCCCTACGAGCAGTACTTC.

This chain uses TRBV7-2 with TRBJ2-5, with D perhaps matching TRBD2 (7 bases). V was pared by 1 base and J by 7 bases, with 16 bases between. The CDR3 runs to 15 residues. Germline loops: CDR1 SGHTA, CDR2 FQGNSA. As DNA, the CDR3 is TGTGCCAGCAGCTTAGAGGGGGGGCTAGTGGGGACCCAGTACTTC. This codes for CASSLEGGLVGTQYF.

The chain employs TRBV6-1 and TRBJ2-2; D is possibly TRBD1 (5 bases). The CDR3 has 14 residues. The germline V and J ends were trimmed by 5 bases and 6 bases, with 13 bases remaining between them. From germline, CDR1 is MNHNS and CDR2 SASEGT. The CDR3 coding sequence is TGTGCCAGCAGTCGAAACTTCAGGGCCGGGGAGCTGTTTTTT. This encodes CASSRNFRAGELFF.

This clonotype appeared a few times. The CDR3, as DNA: TGTGCCAGCAGCCCAGATAACAGGGTGACCGGGCATACGCAGTATTTT. Amino acid sequence: CASSPDNRVTGHTQYF. The chain couples TRBV7-9 to TRBJ2-3; a weak D match, TRBD1 (6 bases). Germline CDR1 SEHNR, CDR2 FQNEAQ (reference sequence). The V and J ends lost 5 bases and 7 bases respectively, with 22 bases between them. The CDR3 loop spans 16 amino acids.

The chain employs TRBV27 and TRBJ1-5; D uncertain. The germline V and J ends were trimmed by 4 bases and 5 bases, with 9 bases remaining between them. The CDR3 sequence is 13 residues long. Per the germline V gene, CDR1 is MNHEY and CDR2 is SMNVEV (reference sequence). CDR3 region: CASSSTPYQPQHF. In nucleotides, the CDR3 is TGTGCCAGCAGTTCGACACCCTATCAGCCCCAGCATTTT.

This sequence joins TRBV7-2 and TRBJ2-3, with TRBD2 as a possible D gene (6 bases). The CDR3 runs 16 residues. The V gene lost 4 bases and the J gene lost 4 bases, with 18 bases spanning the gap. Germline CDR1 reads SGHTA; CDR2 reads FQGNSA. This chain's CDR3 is CASSSRTGTPSDTQYF. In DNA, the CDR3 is TGTGCCAGCAGCTCCCGGACCGGGACTCCTTCAGATACGCAGTATTTT.

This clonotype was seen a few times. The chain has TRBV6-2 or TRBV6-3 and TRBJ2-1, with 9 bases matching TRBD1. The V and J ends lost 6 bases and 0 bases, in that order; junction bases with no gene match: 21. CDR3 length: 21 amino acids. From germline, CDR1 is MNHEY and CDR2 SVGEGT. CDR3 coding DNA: TGTGCCAGCAGGCGTTATTTAAAGACAGGGGGGCAACAAGGCTCCTACAATGAGCAGTTCTTC. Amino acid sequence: CASRRYLKTGGQQGSYNEQFF.

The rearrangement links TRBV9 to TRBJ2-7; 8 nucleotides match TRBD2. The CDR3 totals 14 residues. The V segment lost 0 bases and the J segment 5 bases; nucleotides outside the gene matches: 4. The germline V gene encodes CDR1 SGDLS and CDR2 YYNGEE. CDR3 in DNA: TGTGCCAGCAGCGTAGCGGGGGGGCCAAACGAGCAGTACTTC. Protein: CASSVAGGPNEQYF. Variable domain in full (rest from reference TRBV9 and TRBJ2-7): DSGVTQTPKHLITATGQRVTLRCSPRSGDLSVYWYQQSLDQGLQFLIQYYNGEERAKGNILERFSAQQFPDLHSELNLSSLELGDSALYFCASSVAGGPNEQYFGPGTRLTVT.

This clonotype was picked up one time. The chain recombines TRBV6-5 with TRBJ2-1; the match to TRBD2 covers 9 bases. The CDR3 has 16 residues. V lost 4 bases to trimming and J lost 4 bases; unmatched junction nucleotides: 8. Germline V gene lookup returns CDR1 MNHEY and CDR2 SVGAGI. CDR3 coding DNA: TGTGCCAGCAGTTCTCGACTAGCGGCGCGGTACAATGAGCAGTTCTTC. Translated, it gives CASSSRLAARYNEQFF.

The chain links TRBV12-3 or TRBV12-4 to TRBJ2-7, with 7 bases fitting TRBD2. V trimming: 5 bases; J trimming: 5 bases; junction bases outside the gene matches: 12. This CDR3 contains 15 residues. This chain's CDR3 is CASSDLGGTSDEQYF. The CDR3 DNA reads TGTGCCAGCAGTGATCTGGGGGGGACGAGTGACGAGCAGTACTTC.

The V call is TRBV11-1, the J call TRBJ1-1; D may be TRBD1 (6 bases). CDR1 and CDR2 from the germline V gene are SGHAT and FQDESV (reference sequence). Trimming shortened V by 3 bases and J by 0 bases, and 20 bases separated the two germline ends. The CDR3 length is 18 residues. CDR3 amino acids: CASSFSPWTELMNTEAFF. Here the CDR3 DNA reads TGTGCCAGCAGCTTCTCACCCTGGACAGAGCTCATGAACACTGAAGCTTTCTTT.

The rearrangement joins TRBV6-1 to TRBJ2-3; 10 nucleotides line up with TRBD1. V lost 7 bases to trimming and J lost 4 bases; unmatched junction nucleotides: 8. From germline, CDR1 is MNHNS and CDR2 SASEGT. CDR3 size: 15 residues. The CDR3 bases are TGTGCCAGCAAATCCGGGACAGGGGCCGCAGATACGCAGTATTTT. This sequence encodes CASKSGTGAADTQYF.

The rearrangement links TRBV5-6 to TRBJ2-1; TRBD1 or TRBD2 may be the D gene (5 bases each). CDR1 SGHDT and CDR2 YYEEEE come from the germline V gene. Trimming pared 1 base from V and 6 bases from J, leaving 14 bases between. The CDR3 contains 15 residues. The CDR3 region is CASSLSRGPPNEQFF. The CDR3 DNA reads TGTGCCAGCAGCTTGAGTAGGGGACCCCCCAATGAGCAGTTCTTC.

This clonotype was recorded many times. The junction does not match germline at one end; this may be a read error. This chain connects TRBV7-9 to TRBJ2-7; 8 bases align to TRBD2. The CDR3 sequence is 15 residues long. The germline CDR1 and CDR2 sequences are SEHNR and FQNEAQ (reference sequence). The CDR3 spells CASSLAGTSSYEQYF. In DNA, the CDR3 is TGCGCCAGCAGCTTGGCCGGGACTAGCTCCTACGAGCAGTACTTC.

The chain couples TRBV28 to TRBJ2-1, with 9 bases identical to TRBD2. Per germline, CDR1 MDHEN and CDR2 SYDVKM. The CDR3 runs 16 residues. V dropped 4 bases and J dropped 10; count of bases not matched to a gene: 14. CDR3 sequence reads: CASSSSWTSADIEQFF. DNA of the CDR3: TGTGCCAGCAGTTCTTCCTGGACTAGCGCGGATATCGAGCAGTTCTTC.

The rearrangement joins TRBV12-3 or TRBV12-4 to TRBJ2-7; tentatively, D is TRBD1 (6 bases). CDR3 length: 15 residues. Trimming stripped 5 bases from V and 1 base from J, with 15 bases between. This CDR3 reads CASSKTWGPSYEQYF. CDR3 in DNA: TGTGCCAGCAGTAAAACGTGGGGGCCGTCCTACGAGCAGTACTTC.

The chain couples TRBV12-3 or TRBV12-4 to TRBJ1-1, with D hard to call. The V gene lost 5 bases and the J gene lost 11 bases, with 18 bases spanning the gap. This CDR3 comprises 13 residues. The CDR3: CASSPRVPLRAFF. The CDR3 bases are TGTGCCAGCAGTCCCCGGGTCCCACTTCGCGCTTTCTTT.

The CDR3 DNA follows: TGTGCCAGCAGCCCTTCGGGACGGGCGGACACTGAAGCTTTCTTT. This encodes CASSPSGRADTEAFF. The chain combines TRBV7-9 with TRBJ1-1; D might be TRBD1 (5 bases). The CDR3 consists of 15 residues. CDR1 and CDR2 (germline): SEHNR, FQNEAQ (reference sequence). V lost 5 bases and J lost 3, with 16 bases in between.

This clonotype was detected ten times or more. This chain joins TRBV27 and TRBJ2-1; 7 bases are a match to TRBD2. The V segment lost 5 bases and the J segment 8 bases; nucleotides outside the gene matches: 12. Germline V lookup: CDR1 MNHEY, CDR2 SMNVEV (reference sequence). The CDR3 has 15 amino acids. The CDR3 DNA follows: TGTGCCAGCAGTCCCCGAGGGAGCGGGGAGTATGAGCAGTTCTTC. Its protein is CASSPRGSGEYEQFF.